This TCR beta chain was sequenced during a study of CD8 T cells in ankylosing spondylitis. Broader study findings: Prior literature has documented some motif variants in synovial fluid and blood from reactive arthritis.

The V end lost 4 bases, the J end lost 2 bases, and 13 bases lay between the germline ends. The germline V gene has CDR1 SGDLS and CDR2 YYNGEE. The length of the CDR3 is 14 residues. Points on this clonotype: The antigen is not known.

Researchers built TCR beta libraries using quantitative 5'-RACE with molecular barcodes. Via MiXCR, TCRdb re-called the 5' RACE reads, giving one row per CDR3 protein. The sample records roughly 46,000 distinct CDR3 sequences, 4% being singletons. The gene calls are TRBV9 and TRBJ2-7, with D perhaps matching TRBD2 (6 bases). This sequence originates from a female donor with ankylosing spondylitis or in good health (not recorded which). Sequencing input: blood, either unsorted or a sorted T cell fraction (not recorded which). The CDR3 bases are TGTGCCAGCAGCCCCTCGGGGGTAACCTACGAGCAGTACTTC. This sequence encodes CASSPSGVTYEQYF.